The rows below give T cell receptor beta chains drawn from one sample of a study of CD4 T cells in relation to SARS-CoV-2 and coronaviruses. TCRdb's copy holds only in-frame clones and misses some; the assay was immunoSEQ multiplex PCR. This table holds about 26,000 clones, just under 75% found once. No antigens are known for them. Sequencing input: CD4+ T cells from PBMCs, cultured in vitro. The receptor source for this set is a human donor in good health. Each CDR3 is given with its conserved first and last residue. D genes are given only for firm matches. For some rows the clone size is stated as once, few or many, or as a class when expanded; others skip it.

D,V,size,J,DNA,CDR3
.,TRBV2,few,TRBJ2-3,TGTGCCAGCAGGAGGGAGCCGGGAACAGATACGCAGTATTTT,CASRREPGTDTQYF
.,TRBV5-1,.,TRBJ2-3,TGCGCCAGCACCCCGAGGGCGGGCCGCGGGGATACGCAGTATTTT,CASTPRAGRGDTQYF
.,TRBV30,few,TRBJ1-5,TGTGCCTGGAGTGTACAGGGAGGCAATCAGCCCCAGCATTTT,CAWSVQGGNQPQHF
.,TRBV10-3,.,TRBJ1-4,TGTGCCACCGCCCCCAGCGGTGAAAAACTGTTTTTT,CATAPSGEKLFF
.,TRBV3-1/TRBV3-2,once,TRBJ1-5,TGTGCCAGCAGTGCAACGAGGGAGGATATTCAGCCCCAGCATTTT,CASSATREDIQPQHF
.,TRBV19,.,TRBJ2-1,TGTGCCAGTAGCTTGGGAGCTAACAATGAGCAGTTCTTC,CASSLGANNEQFF
TRBD1,TRBV7-9,.,TRBJ1-2,TGTGCCAGCAGCTCAGGCGCGACAGGGAGTAGCGGTGGCTACACCTTC,CASSSGATGSSGGYTF
.,TRBV6-6,once,TRBJ1-1,TGTGCCAGCACCCCGGGCGGGGGCGTGAACACTGAAGCTTTCTTT,CASTPGGGVNTEAFF
.,TRBV29-1,once,TRBJ1-2,TGCAGCGCTGGGGAACAGGGCATACATGGCTACACCTTC,CSAGEQGIHGYTF
TRBD1,TRBV14,once,TRBJ1-2,TGTGCCAGCAGCCCCAGGACAGGGGGCTTCGGTGGCTACACCTTC,CASSPRTGGFGGYTF
TRBD1,TRBV19,.,TRBJ2-3,TGTGCCAGTAGTATAGATCTGGGGGACAGGCAAGATACGCAGTATTTT,CASSIDLGDRQDTQYF
TRBD2,TRBV7-2,.,TRBJ2-7,TGTGCCAGCAGCGAGACTAGCGGGGCAGGATACGAGCAGTACTTC,CASSETSGAGYEQYF
.,TRBV27,few,TRBJ1-1,TGTGCCAGCGGGCACAGGGAAGGGGACACTGAAGCTTTCTTT,CASGHREGDTEAFF
.,TRBV18,.,TRBJ2-3,TGTGCCAGCTCACCTGACACACCAGATACGCAGTATTTT,CASSPDTPDTQYF
.,TRBV27,.,TRBJ2-7,TGTGCCAGCAGCCTTCGCGAGGGCTCCGAGCAGTACTTC,CASSLREGSEQYF